This T cell receptor (beta chain) is from a study of blood T cell repertoires in COVID-19. Study details: Samples came from the United States, Italy and Spain, spanning acute and convalescent COVID-19. T cells, B-cell-depleted T cells, or PBMCs provided the cDNA or gDNA that served as material.

In the authors' methods: It was from reference gene primer amplification that nucleated cell counts were estimated. Repertoires were generated with immunoSEQ multiplex PCR, while TCRdb's copy carries only in-frame clones and drops some. That table supplies the V and J calls and clone size; D and trimming were determined from the DNA. The sample contains around 330,000 clones, around nine tenths of which appear only once. Germline CDR1 and CDR2: MNHEY and SMNVEV (reference sequence). The CDR3 length is 14 residues, termini included. Concerning this clone itself: The limits of the CDR3 on the DNA are not certain, so only TCRdb's listed CDR3 is given. The same CDR3 arises from other DNA sequences in this sample as well.

The sequenced sample consisted of peripheral blood. This chain links TRBV27 with TRBJ1-2; the D segment call TRBD1 is taken from the table without a DNA check. This receptor was identified in a woman between 45 and 60 years old with active or convalescent COVID-19. CDR3 protein: CASSSSTGDYGYTF.